Presented here are 26 T cell receptor beta chains from one specimen sequenced in a study of beta chain features in type 1 diabetes. Every bit of the isolated RNA underwent reverse transcription, so sequencing read expressed TCRB transcripts. The protocol was immunoSEQ multiplex PCR, while the TCRdb copy is restricted to in-frame clones and leaves out a portion. The table lists 200,000 to 300,000 clones, over 12% of them singletons. The source material was naive CD4+ T cells from blood. The origin of the receptors is a middle-aged woman in good health.

This clone was observed a few times. This sequence joins TRBV12-5 and TRBJ2-3; D remains unclear. The CDR3 contains 16 residues. V was pared by 5 bases and J by 2 bases, with 17 bases between. Germline V CDR1 and CDR2: LGHNT, FRNRAP. CDR3 loop: CASGPFLSRLTDTQYF. The CDR3 region has the DNA TGTGCTAGTGGTCCGTTCCTCTCCAGACTCACAGATACGCAGTATTTT. The full variable domain, completed using reference TRBV12-5 and TRBJ2-3, is DARVTQTPRHKVTEMGQEVTMRCQPILGHNTVFWYRQTMMQGLELLAYFRNRAPLDDSGMPKDRFSAEMPDATLATLKIQPSEPRDSAVYFCASGPFLSRLTDTQYFGPGTRLTVL.

This clone was seen only a few times. The rearrangement uses TRBV5-1 and TRBJ1-1; a possible D gene is TRBD1 (5 bases). The CDR3 sequence is 13 residues long. V lost 5 bases to trimming and J lost 8 bases, with 16 bases between them. Per germline, CDR1 SGHRS and CDR2 YFSETQ. CDR3 region: CASRRTGKEEAFF. The CDR3 nucleotides are TGCGCCAGCAGAAGAACAGGTAAGGAAGAAGCTTTCTTT.

The chain employs TRBV4-3 and TRBJ1-4; 8 bases fit TRBD1. The V and J ends lost 1 base and 3 bases, in that order; junction bases with no gene match: 7. Per the germline V gene, CDR1 is LGHNA and CDR2 is YSLEER. This CDR3 is 17 amino acids long. CDR3 protein: CASSQVNRGRSNEKLFF. In DNA, the CDR3 is TGCGCCAGCAGCCAAGTAAACAGGGGGAGGTCTAATGAAAAACTGTTTTTT.

This clone was counted a few times. This chain joins TRBV7-9 and TRBJ1-1; 8 bases agree with TRBD1. V was pared by 5 bases and J by 7 bases, with 6 bases of the junction left unmatched. Germline loops: CDR1 SEHNR, CDR2 FQNEAQ (reference sequence). The CDR3 is 13 amino acids. The CDR3 sequence is CASSPNDRGEAFF. The CDR3 bases are TGTGCCAGCAGCCCGAACGACAGGGGTGAAGCTTTCTTT.

The chain employs TRBV5-1 and TRBJ1-1; the D is unclear. This CDR3 is built from 13 residues. CDR1 is SGHRS, CDR2 YFSETQ, per germline. V lost 9 bases, J lost 1 base, and 13 bases lay in between. This CDR3 is CATRQEANTEAFF. The CDR3, as DNA: TGCGCCACCCGGCAAGAGGCGAACACTGAAGCTTTCTTT.

This chain uses TRBV9 with TRBJ1-1; D might be TRBD1 (5 bases). Trimming stripped 6 bases from V and 11 bases from J, with 23 bases between. This CDR3 is 14 amino acids long. Germline CDR1 reads SGDLS; CDR2 reads YYNGEE. In nucleotides, the CDR3 is TGTGCCAGCACCGATGGGGGGGACCCTGGTGGGGCTTTCTTT. It codes for CASTDGGDPGGAFF.

CDR3 bases: TGTGCCAGCAGCCGAGGACAGCGAACAGATGGTGATACGCAGTATTTT. Amino acid sequence: CASSRGQRTDGDTQYF. The V call is TRBV5-8, the J call TRBJ2-3; D perhaps matches TRBD1 (6 bases). The CDR3 totals 16 residues. CDR1 and CDR2 from the germline V gene are SGHTS and YDEGEE. Trimming cost V 4 bases and J 6 bases, with 21 bases left between them.

Many counts were recorded for this clone. The chain joins TRBV19 to TRBJ1-1; D gene unclear. The CDR3 sequence is 13 residues long. The germline gives CDR1 LNHDA, CDR2 SQIVND (reference sequence). V lost 10 bases and J 1 base, leaving 13 bases between the germline ends. As DNA, the CDR3 is TGTGCCACCATATCAGGAGGGAACACTGAAGCTTTCTTT. Amino acids: CATISGGNTEAFF.

The chain recombines TRBV19 with TRBJ2-7; the D is unclear. The CDR3 totals 12 residues. The germline V gene has CDR1 LNHDA and CDR2 SQIVND (reference sequence). Trimming took off 5 bases at V and 3 bases at J, with 8 bases between the two ends. CDR3 in DNA: TGTGCCAGTAGTCGAAACATCTACGAGCAGTACTTC. Translating it yields CASSRNIYEQYF.

About this clone itself: Other DNA sequences of this sample code for an identical CDR3. V and J are TRBV9 and TRBJ1-5; no clear D gene. From germline, CDR1 is SGDLS and CDR2 YYNGEE. V was clipped by 0 bases and J by 1 base, with 5 bases between them. This CDR3 comprises 14 residues. The CDR3 nucleotides are TGTGCCAGCAGCGTAGGCAGGAGCAATCAGCCCCAGCATTTT. Translating it yields CASSVGRSNQPQHF.

This clone was counted ten times or more. V usage is TRBV7-9 and J usage is TRBJ2-3; TRBD2 matches 9 bases. Germline V gene sequence: CDR1 SEHNR, CDR2 FQNEAQ (reference sequence). The CDR3 loop spans 13 amino acids. V lost 8 bases to trimming and J lost 4 bases; unmatched junction nucleotides: 4. The CDR3 is CASGSGGSDTQYF. CDR3 coding DNA: TGTGCCAGCGGTAGCGGGGGTTCAGATACGCAGTATTTT.

This rearrangement joins TRBV11-2 to TRBJ2-3; TRBD2 agrees at 8 bases. The CDR3 contains 17 residues. Germline V gene sequence: CDR1 SGHAT, CDR2 FQNNGV. Trimming removed 7 bases from V and 2 bases from J; junction bases left unmatched: 14. This CDR3 is CASKTYASGLLTDTQYF. The CDR3 bases are TGTGCCAGCAAGACCTACGCTAGCGGGTTACTCACAGATACGCAGTATTTT.

The chain has TRBV7-9 and TRBJ2-7; 10 nucleotides align to TRBD1. CDR1 and CDR2 from the germline V gene are SEHNR and FQNEAQ (reference sequence). J gave up 6 bases and V 2 bases, and 10 bases lay outside the gene matches. CDR3 size: 16 residues. In DNA form, the CDR3 reads TGTGCCAGCAGCTTACCCCGTGGGACAGGGGTGAGCGAGCAGTACTTC. Protein sequence: CASSLPRGTGVSEQYF.

This clone was counted between two and nine times. V and J are TRBV5-1 and TRBJ1-3; D is unresolved. V was pared by 0 bases and J by 1 base, with 8 bases between. The CDR3 has 15 residues. Germline loops: CDR1 SGHRS, CDR2 YFSETQ. The CDR3 protein is CASSLDSRSGNTIYF. Here the CDR3 DNA reads TGCGCCAGCAGCTTGGACAGTAGGTCTGGAAACACCATATATTTT.

This chain links TRBV2 with TRBJ2-7; 7 bases are shared with TRBD1. V lost 7 bases to trimming and J lost 4 bases; unmatched junction nucleotides: 7. Germline V gene sequence: CDR1 SNHLY, CDR2 FYNNEI. This CDR3 has 13 amino acids. In DNA form, the CDR3 reads TGTGCCAGCATTGAGGGGGCCCTGTACGAGCAGTACTTC. Its protein product is CASIEGALYEQYF.

J is TRBJ1-1 and V is TRBV19; 7 bases are a match to TRBD1. V lost 5 bases to trimming and J lost 0 bases; unmatched junction nucleotides: 6. Germline V gene sequence: CDR1 LNHDA, CDR2 SQIVND (reference sequence). The CDR3 runs 15 residues. The CDR3 region is CASSAAGTVNTEAFF. CDR3 sequence (DNA): TGTGCCAGTAGTGCCGCCGGGACAGTGAACACTGAAGCTTTCTTT.

This clone was counted between two and nine times. The chain carries TRBV28 and TRBJ1-6; D gene ambiguous. Germline CDR1 reads MDHEN; CDR2 reads SYDVKM. Trimming left V 5 bases short and J 5 bases short, with 16 bases between. The length of the CDR3 is 16 residues. CDR3 nucleotides: TGTGCCAGCAGTCCTCGGCAGGCGAAAAATAATTCACCCCTCCACTTT. It yields the protein CASSPRQAKNNSPLHF.

This clone was detected a few times. The rearrangement uses TRBV7-6 and TRBJ2-7; TRBD2 is a possible D gene (6 bases). Germline V gene data show CDR1 as SGHVS and CDR2 as FNYEAQ. The CDR3 sequence is 16 residues long. Trimming cost V 2 bases and J 0 bases, with 14 bases left between them. DNA for the CDR3: TGTGCCAGCAGCTTAATGGAGGGGTCAGGCTCCTACGAGCAGTACTTC. Its protein is CASSLMEGSGSYEQYF.

The V call is TRBV7-9, the J call TRBJ2-5; D ambiguous. Germline-derived CDR1 and CDR2 are SEHNR and FQNEAQ (reference sequence). The CDR3 covers 14 residues. V lost 7 bases to trimming and J lost 1 base, with 13 bases between them. The CDR3, as DNA: TGTGCCAGCACCCCACCCGAGCCCCAAGAGACCCAGTACTTC. Translation gives CASTPPEPQETQYF.

The rearrangement links TRBV9 to TRBJ1-6, with D tentatively TRBD1 (5 bases). The germline V and J ends were trimmed by 0 bases and 9 bases, with 13 bases remaining between them. Germline loops: CDR1 SGDLS, CDR2 YYNGEE. The CDR3 sequence is 15 residues long. CDR3 in amino acids: CASSVGRTRVSPLHF. The CDR3 DNA reads TGTGCCAGCAGCGTAGGCCGGACAAGGGTTTCACCCCTCCACTTT.

This clone was recorded a few times. J is TRBJ2-5 and V is TRBV11-2, with 10 bases lining up with TRBD2. This CDR3 comprises 16 residues. Germline V gives CDR1 SGHAT, CDR2 FQNNGV. With V trimmed by 1 base and J by 5 bases, 7 bases remained unmatched. CDR3 sequence: CASSLVRASGGETQYF. DNA of the CDR3: TGTGCCAGCAGCTTAGTGAGGGCTAGCGGGGGCGAGACCCAGTACTTC.

Only a few counts were recorded for this clone. The chain combines TRBV5-1 with TRBJ2-5, with 13 bases identical to TRBD2. With the DNA end fitting TRBJ2-7 better, the J assignment may be wrong. Germline values: CDR1 SGHRS, CDR2 YFSETQ. This CDR3 contains 15 residues. The CDR3 sequence: CASSVGTSGIYEQYF. CDR3 sequence (DNA): TGCGCCAGCAGCGTAGGGACTAGCGGGATCTACGAGCAGTACTTC.

This clone was seen only a few times. The chain joins TRBV19 to TRBJ1-1, with D tentatively TRBD1 (5 bases). V was cut by 6 bases and J by 1 base, with 15 bases left in between. The CDR3 extends over 15 amino acids. The germline V gene encodes CDR1 LNHDA and CDR2 SQIVND (reference sequence). The CDR3 DNA is TGTGCCAGTAGAACATCGCGGCAGGGGAACACTGAAGCTTTCTTT. Translating gives CASRTSRQGNTEAFF.

Only a few counts were recorded for this clone. This sequence joins TRBV5-1 and TRBJ2-7, with D possibly matching TRBD2 (6 bases). The CDR3 contains 12 residues. Germline lookup yields CDR1 SGHRS and CDR2 YFSETQ. Trimming shortened V by 1 base and J by 5 bases, and 7 bases separated the two germline ends. CDR3 amino acids: CASSLSGDEQYF. CDR3 DNA: TGCGCCAGCAGCTTGTCGGGGGACGAGCAGTACTTC.

The chain recombines TRBV7-9 with TRBJ1-1; 11 nucleotides match TRBD1. The V and J ends lost 6 bases and 6 bases, in that order; junction bases with no gene match: 6. This CDR3 has 14 amino acids. Looked up from germline, CDR1 is SEHNR and CDR2 is FQNEAQ (reference sequence). DNA of the CDR3: TGTGCCAGCAGGGTGGGACAGGGGGTCTCTGAAGCTTTCTTT. Translated, it gives CASRVGQGVSEAFF.

This clone was found a few times. V and J are TRBV20-1 and TRBJ2-3; D is unresolved. Germline CDR1 DFQATT, CDR2 SNEGSKA (reference sequence). This CDR3 comprises 11 residues. V was shortened by 1 base and J by 12 bases, with 11 bases between the two germline ends. CDR3 protein: CSARGTVGQYF. CDR3 DNA sequence: TGCAGTGCTAGAGGTACAGTAGGTCAGTATTTT.